Only one count was recorded for the clone carrying this TCR beta chain. Its antigen is as yet unknown. The CDR3 length is 18 residues. The V and J ends lost 5 bases and 2 bases, in that order; junction bases with no gene match: 13. Germline CDR1 reads SEHNR; CDR2 reads FQNEAQ (reference sequence). This specimen belongs to a study of T cell responses to AZD1222 COVID-19 vaccine. Regarding the study as a whole: It was only a handful of AZD1222 recipients who were seropositive at baseline. Repertoire collection took place solely once the T cell response had peaked.

Clones were read by immunoSEQ multiplex PCR, and TCRdb kept only the in-frame ones, dropping some. The sample contains 60,000 or so clones, approximately 80% of which appear only once. The sequencing here drew on peripheral blood, taken on day 0 of AZD1222 vaccination. The chain links TRBV7-9 to TRBJ2-1, with 9 bases lining up with TRBD2. This sequence originates from an adult in good health. The CDR3 reads CASSPLSLAGEAYNEQFF. CDR3 nucleotides: TGTGCCAGCAGCCCCCTGAGTTTAGCGGGAGAAGCCTACAATGAGCAGTTCTTC. Drawing the rest from reference TRBV7-9 and TRBJ2-1, the complete variable domain is DTGVSQNPRHKITKRGQNVTFRCDPISEHNRLYWYRQTLGQGPEFLTYFQNEAQLEKSRLLSDRFSAERPKGSFSTLEIQRTEQGDSAMYLCASSPLSLAGEAYNEQFFGPGTRLTVL.